These 14 T cell receptor beta chains were all obtained from the same sample, sequenced in a study of T-cell memory formation after mild COVID-19. TCRdb fed the 5' RACE reads into MiXCR, producing one record per CDR3 protein. The data show around 500,000 distinct CDR3 sequences, with 15% to 20% seen just once and over 9% held by the top ten. The sample consisted of PBMCs or a T cell subset sorted from them (not recorded which). These TCRs come from an adult woman who had mild COVID-19 (a few samples of this study predate the infection). Cell type and time point are not known.

The chain recombines TRBV28 with TRBJ1-3; TRBD1 is a possible D gene (6 bases). The V end was cut by 6 bases, the J end by 0 bases, with 9 bases between. The CDR3 sequence is 14 residues long. CDR1 is MDHEN and CDR2 is SYDVKM in the germline V gene. As DNA, the CDR3 is TGTGCCAGCAGGGCGGGACACTCTGGAAACACCATATATTTT. Residues: CASRAGHSGNTIYF.

The genes are TRBV7-9 and TRBJ2-7, with 9 bases aligning to TRBD2. J lost 2 bases, V lost 4 bases, and 9 bases had no gene match. Germline V gives CDR1 SEHNR, CDR2 FQNEAQ (reference sequence). The CDR3 runs to 16 residues. CDR3 nucleotide sequence: TGTGCCAGCAGCTCTGTCGGACTAGCGTATCCCTACGAGCAGTACTTC. This codes for CASSSVGLAYPYEQYF.

J is TRBJ2-5 and V is TRBV2; D might be TRBD2 (6 bases). The CDR3 covers 14 residues. Germline loops: CDR1 SNHLY, CDR2 FYNNEI. V was cut by 0 bases and J by 4 bases, with 9 bases left in between. The CDR3: CASSEALGGETQYF. The DNA of the CDR3 is TGTGCCAGCAGTGAAGCGTTGGGAGGAGAGACCCAGTACTTC.

This chain links TRBV4-2 with TRBJ2-2; D is uncertain. Trimming pared 0 bases from V and 2 bases from J, leaving 4 bases between. There are 14 residues in the CDR3. CDR1 is LGHNA and CDR2 is YNFKEQ in the germline V gene. The CDR3 DNA follows: TGTGCCAGCAGCCAAGAAGGCAACACCGGGGAGCTGTTTTTT. Protein product: CASSQEGNTGELFF.

This sequence joins TRBV20-1 and TRBJ2-1, with unresolved D. The CDR3 sequence is 12 residues long. V gave up 6 bases and J gave up 7 bases, with 13 bases separating them. CDR1 DFQATT and CDR2 SNEGSKA come from the germline V gene (reference sequence). For the CDR3, the DNA is TGCAGTGCGAGGTTACCCGGGAATGAGCAGTTCTTC. It codes for CSARLPGNEQFF.

V usage is TRBV11-1 and J usage is TRBJ2-1; 13 bases align to TRBD2. Losses at the gene ends were 5 bases for V and 7 bases for J; bases not matched to a gene: 8. This CDR3 is built from 16 residues. Germline V gene lookup returns CDR1 SGHAT and CDR2 FQDESV (reference sequence). CDR3 in DNA: TGTGCCAGCAGCGCTGAACTAGCGGGGGGGCAGAATGAGCAGTTCTTC. This encodes CASSAELAGGQNEQFF. Drawing the rest from reference TRBV11-1 and TRBJ2-1, the complete variable domain is EAEVAQSPRYKITEKSQAVAFWCDPISGHATLYWYRQILGQGPELLVQFQDESVVDDSQLPKDRFSAERLKGVDSTLKIQPAELGDSAMYLCASSAELAGGQNEQFFGPGTRLTVL.

The chain uses TRBV5-1 and TRBJ2-3, with TRBD1 identical over 8 bases. Germline V gene data show CDR1 as SGHRS and CDR2 as YFSETQ. Trimming cost V 3 bases and J 4 bases; bases outside gene matches: 10. This CDR3 is built from 16 residues. The CDR3 spells CASSSTGGGDADTQYF. The CDR3, as DNA: TGCGCCAGCAGCTCAACAGGGGGAGGAGACGCAGATACGCAGTATTTT. Looking up the rest from reference TRBV5-1 and TRBJ2-3 gives the full variable domain: KAGVTQTPRYLIKTRGQQVTLSCSPISGHRSVSWYQQTPGQGLQFLFEYFSETQRNKGNFPGRFSGRQFSNSRSEMNVSTLELGDSALYLCASSSTGGGDADTQYFGPGTRLTVL.

This clonotype appeared a few times. V usage is TRBV7-2 and J usage is TRBJ2-4, with TRBD1 matching over 8 bases. CDR3 length: 16 residues. Looked up from germline, CDR1 is SGHTA and CDR2 is FQGNSA. The V segment lost 0 bases and the J segment 0 bases; nucleotides outside the gene matches: 1. CDR3 DNA sequence: TGTGCCAGCAGCTTAGCCACAGGGGGAGCCAAAAACATTCAGTACTTC. As protein: CASSLATGGAKNIQYF.

The chain combines TRBV2 with TRBJ2-7, with D possibly matching TRBD1 (6 bases). The germline V gene encodes CDR1 SNHLY and CDR2 FYNNEI. The CDR3 is 14 residues long. Trimming left V 4 bases short and J 2 bases short, with 12 bases between. The CDR3 sequence is CASSARTEAYEQYF. The CDR3 bases are TGTGCCAGCAGTGCCCGGACAGAAGCCTACGAGCAGTACTTC.

The V call is TRBV20-1, the J call TRBJ1-6; D is possibly TRBD1 (5 bases). Germline CDR1 and CDR2: DFQATT and SNEGSKA (reference sequence). The CDR3 is 16 residues long. Trimming removed 1 base from V and 7 bases from J, with 17 bases in between. The CDR3 loop reads CSARAQGSLWNSPLHF. The DNA of the CDR3 is TGCAGTGCTAGAGCCCAGGGATCCCTTTGGAATTCACCCCTCCACTTT.

The table lists this clonotype with a few counts. V is TRBV7-2 and J is TRBJ2-5; 8 nucleotides line up with TRBD1. Looked up from germline, CDR1 is SGHTA and CDR2 is FQGNSA. The CDR3 is 14 residues long. V shed 4 bases, J shed 5 bases, and the junction held 6 bases outside the gene matches. The CDR3 DNA sequence: TGTGCCAGCAGCTCCCGACAGGGGAAGGAGACCCAGTACTTC. This codes for CASSSRQGKETQYF.

This clonotype was detected only a few times. The genes are TRBV5-1 and TRBJ1-6, with D possibly matching TRBD1 (5 bases). The germline CDR1 and CDR2 sequences are SGHRS and YFSETQ. This CDR3 comprises 14 residues. V lost 0 bases to trimming and J lost 10 bases, with 11 bases between them. The CDR3 DNA sequence: TGCGCCAGCAGCTTGGGGACGGAGGGGTCACCCCTCCACTTT. Translating gives CASSLGTEGSPLHF. The entire variable domain, with the rest obtained from reference TRBV5-1 and TRBJ1-6, is as follows: KAGVTQTPRYLIKTRGQQVTLSCSPISGHRSVSWYQQTPGQGLQFLFEYFSETQRNKGNFPGRFSGRQFSNSRSEMNVSTLELGDSALYLCASSLGTEGSPLHFGNGTRLTVT.

This clonotype has only one observation. The chain links TRBV7-2 to TRBJ2-5, with D perhaps matching TRBD2 (5 bases). V lost 2 bases, J lost 2 bases, and 18 bases lay in between. The CDR3 is 17 residues long. The germline V gene encodes CDR1 SGHTA and CDR2 FQGNSA. The CDR3, as DNA: TGTGCCAGCAGCTTAAATCTGTGGGGTGGACTTCAAGAGACCCAGTACTTC. Its translation: CASSLNLWGGLQETQYF.

The rearrangement uses TRBV5-6 and TRBJ2-1, with 8 bases identical to TRBD1. This CDR3 has 16 amino acids. Germline trimming cut 4 bases from V and 3 bases from J; bases unmatched to any gene: 9. From germline, CDR1 is SGHDT and CDR2 YYEEEE. Written as DNA, the CDR3 is TGTGCCAGCAGCCGACCGGACAGGGAGGTCTACAATGAGCAGTTCTTC. Its translation: CASSRPDREVYNEQFF.